A selection of T cell receptor beta chains follows, all from one sample in a study of glioma-infiltrating T cells after dendritic cell vaccination. This table comes from immunoSEQ multiplex PCR, and its TCRdb copy is limited to in-frame clones, with some not included. The sample has around 97,000 clones, roughly 76% seen once; the top ten hold about an eighth. The sample here was blood, taken before dendritic cell vaccination. The source is a human donor with glioblastoma. Each CDR3 is given with its conserved first and last residue. The D gene is left open where the match is weak. The size field is filled for only some rows; it gives once, few, many or a size class.

D gene,J gene,clone size,V gene,CDR3 protein,CDR3 DNA
NA,TRBJ1-4,NA,TRBV11-2,CASSLSTDPTNEKLFF,TGTGCCAGCAGCTTAAGTACAGACCCAACTAATGAAAAACTGTTTTTT
NA,TRBJ2-1,NA,TRBV27,CGTALSYNEQFF,TGTGGGACAGCCCTTTCCTACAATGAGCAGTTCTTC
NA,TRBJ2-1,NA,TRBV2,CASSNRSSYNEQFF,TGTGCCAGCAGCAACAGGAGCTCCTACAATGAGCAGTTCTTC
TRBD2,TRBJ2-3,NA,TRBV19,CASSERLAQDTQYF,TGTGCCAGTAGTGAGAGACTAGCGCAAGATACGCAGTATTTT
NA,TRBJ1-2,NA,TRBV9,CASSASGVGYGYTF,TGTGCCAGCAGCGCTTCAGGGGTTGGCTATGGCTACACCTTC
NA,TRBJ2-7,NA,TRBV6-5,CASSYSRAYEQYF,TGTGCCAGCAGTTACTCGAGGGCGTACGAGCAGTACTTC
NA,TRBJ1-3,NA,TRBV9,CASSVPGIGNTIYF,TGTGCCAGCAGCGTTCCAGGGATTGGAAACACCATATATTTT
TRBD1,TRBJ2-1,NA,TRBV11-2,CASSGQGASYNEQFF,TGTGCCAGCAGCGGACAGGGGGCGAGCTACAATGAGCAGTTCTTC
NA,TRBJ1-1,NA,TRBV5-1,CASSLASPGYTEAFF,TGCGCCAGCAGCTTGGCGAGTCCAGGATACACTGAAGCTTTCTTT
TRBD1,TRBJ1-2,NA,TRBV7-2,CASSLRTGENYGYTF,TGTGCCAGCAGCCTAAGGACAGGGGAAAACTATGGCTACACCTTC
NA,TRBJ2-7,NA,TRBV18,CASSLTTGYYEQYF,TGTGCCAGCTCACTCACGACAGGATACTACGAGCAGTACTTC
TRBD2,TRBJ2-5,NA,TRBV7-2,CASSLGTSGVPYQETQYF,TGTGCCAGCAGCTTAGGAACTAGCGGGGTACCTTACCAAGAGACCCAGTACTTC
NA,TRBJ1-4,NA,TRBV6-6,CASSYARTYNEKLFF,TGTGCCAGCAGTTACGCCCGGACATACAATGAAAAACTGTTTTTT
NA,TRBJ1-4,few,TRBV10-3,CASATNEKLFF,TGTGCCAGCGCAACTAATGAAAAACTGTTTTTT
TRBD2,TRBJ2-7,NA,TRBV4-2,CASSQAGGGAGYEQYF,TGTGCCAGCAGCCAAGCGGGCGGGGGGGCCGGGTACGAGCAGTACTTC
NA,TRBJ1-1,NA,TRBV4-1,CASSQAGQRVAEAFF,TGCGCCAGCAGCCAAGCTGGACAGAGGGTCGCTGAAGCTTTCTTT
NA,TRBJ1-1,few,TRBV7-2,CASSGGRGSEAFF,TGTGCCAGCAGTGGAGGCAGGGGTTCTGAAGCTTTCTTT
TRBD1,TRBJ1-1,once,TRBV5-1,CASRSTGENTEAFF,TGCGCCAGCAGATCGACAGGGGAAAACACTGAAGCTTTCTTT
TRBD1,TRBJ1-5,NA,TRBV7-2,CASSLDDRGYDQPQHF,TGTGCCAGCAGCTTAGACGACAGGGGGTACGATCAGCCCCAGCATTTT
NA,TRBJ1-4,NA,TRBV15,CATSGQGSRGEKLFF,TGTGCCACCAGCGGCCAAGGGTCCAGGGGAGAAAAACTGTTTTTT
NA,TRBJ1-2,NA,TRBV7-3,CASSSTSRRLHYGYTF,TGTGCCAGCAGCTCCACTTCGAGGCGTCTGCACTATGGCTACACCTTC
TRBD2,TRBJ2-5,NA,TRBV5-4,CASSPAGGTRETQYF,TGTGCCAGCAGCCCTGCGGGGGGTACTCGAGAGACCCAGTACTTC
TRBD2,TRBJ2-5,NA,TRBV5-4,CASRTIGGGQETQYF,TGTGCCAGCAGGACCATTGGGGGGGGCCAAGAGACCCAGTACTTC
NA,TRBJ2-3,NA,TRBV5-4,CASSTYTDTQYF,TGTGCCAGCAGCACCTACACAGATACGCAGTATTTT
NA,TRBJ1-2,NA,TRBV6-5,CASSYKGEGGYTF,TGTGCCAGCAGTTACAAGGGGGAGGGGGGCTACACCTTC
TRBD1,TRBJ2-5,NA,TRBV29-1,CSVEEWRQGFYVETQYF,TGCAGCGTTGAAGAATGGCGACAGGGGTTTTACGTAGAGACCCAGTACTTC
TRBD2,TRBJ2-3,NA,TRBV27,CASSFDSSGARDTQYF,TGTGCCAGCAGTTTTGATAGTAGCGGGGCTAGGGATACGCAGTATTTT
TRBD2,TRBJ2-5,NA,TRBV6-1,CASERGDRETQYF,TGTGCCTCCGAGCGGGGGGATCGAGAGACCCAGTACTTC
NA,TRBJ1-1,NA,TRBV6-1,CASGGLRFEAFF,TGTGCCAGCGGAGGCCTACGCTTTGAAGCTTTCTTT
TRBD2,TRBJ2-5,few,TRBV6-1,CASSSPPGGETQYF,TGTGCCAGCAGTTCCCCGCCGGGGGGGGAGACCCAGTACTTC
TRBD2,TRBJ2-3,NA,TRBV7-2,CASSLGDYGGGITDTQYF,TGTGCCAGCAGCTTAGGGGACTACGGCGGGGGTATTACAGATACGCAGTATTTT
TRBD1,TRBJ2-5,NA,TRBV5-4,CASSLNNRGRETQYF,TGTGCCAGCAGCTTAAATAACAGGGGGAGGGAGACCCAGTACTTC
TRBD1,TRBJ2-7,NA,TRBV11-1,CASNVGQGRYEQYF,TGTGCCAGCAACGTTGGACAGGGGAGGTACGAGCAGTACTTC
NA,TRBJ2-1,NA,TRBV7-2,CASSFGQGYYNEQFF,TGTGCCAGCAGCTTTGGTCAGGGGTACTACAATGAGCAGTTCTTC
NA,TRBJ2-7,NA,TRBV5-4,CASSSTRQTLGDEQYF,TGTGCCAGCAGCTCGACCAGACAGACCCTTGGGGACGAGCAGTACTTC
NA,TRBJ2-6,NA,TRBV25-1,CASSGYGFLGANVLTF,TGTGCCAGCAGTGGGTACGGTTTCCTCGGGGCCAACGTCCTGACTTTC
TRBD1,TRBJ1-6,NA,TRBV4-2,CASSQDRDRANSPLHF,TGTGCCAGCAGCCAAGATCGGGACAGGGCAAATTCACCCCTCCACTTT
NA,TRBJ1-6,few,TRBV4-1,CASSPQVWVSPLHF,TGCGCCAGCAGCCCACAGGTCTGGGTTTCACCCCTCCACTTT
NA,TRBJ2-2,NA,TRBV5-1,CASSRPTTGTGELFF,TGCGCCAGCAGCCGACCGACGACGGGCACCGGGGAGCTGTTTTTT
NA,TRBJ1-6,NA,TRBV30,CAWSVRTSFPLHF,TGTGCCTGGAGTGTAAGGACTTCTTTCCCCCTCCACTTT
TRBD1,TRBJ2-3,NA,TRBV7-2,CASSLTGGGQGVTQYF,TGTGCCAGCAGCTTAACCGGAGGGGGACAGGGAGTTACGCAGTATTTT
TRBD1,TRBJ1-6,few,TRBV7-8,CASSSSTGLNSPLHF,TGTGCCAGCAGCTCCTCGACAGGGTTGAATTCACCCCTCCACTTT
TRBD2,TRBJ2-2,NA,TRBV11-2,CASSFGSTSGGADGLFF,TGTGCCAGCAGCTTTGGTTCGACTAGCGGGGGGGCGGATGGGCTGTTTTTT
TRBD2,TRBJ2-3,NA,TRBV10-3,CAISAPQGGGPGDTQYF,TGTGCCATCAGTGCTCCACAAGGCGGGGGGCCAGGAGATACGCAGTATTTT
TRBD1,TRBJ1-1,NA,TRBV19,CASSIRDRGNTEAFF,TGTGCCAGTAGTATAAGGGACAGGGGTAACACTGAAGCTTTCTTT
NA,TRBJ1-1,NA,TRBV14,CASSQGGWVLRRTEAFF,TGTGCCAGCAGCCAAGGCGGGTGGGTCCTCCGCCGCACTGAAGCTTTCTTT
TRBD1,TRBJ1-2,NA,TRBV30,CAWSRIYTGGNGYTF,TGTGCCTGGAGTCGAATTTATACAGGGGGCAATGGCTACACCTTC
NA,TRBJ2-2,NA,TRBV6-4,CASKKLANTGELFF,TGTGCCAGCAAGAAGTTAGCTAACACCGGGGAGCTGTTTTTT
NA,TRBJ2-1,once,TRBV9,CASNKAGRRGNEQFF,TGTGCCAGCAACAAGGCGGGACGTCGAGGGAATGAGCAGTTCTTC
TRBD2,TRBJ2-7,NA,TRBV7-2,CASSLRRGGLYEQYF,TGTGCCAGCAGCCTAAGGCGGGGGGGCCTATACGAGCAGTACTTC
NA,TRBJ2-3,NA,TRBV30,CAWSLGTDTQYF,TGTGCCTGGAGCTTAGGCACAGATACGCAGTATTTT
TRBD2,TRBJ2-5,NA,TRBV5-1,CASSLAASGGADETQYF,TGCGCCAGCAGCTTGGCCGCTAGCGGGGGGGCGGACGAGACCCAGTACTTC
NA,TRBJ2-1,NA,TRBV30,CAWSVGAATYNEQFF,TGTGCCTGGAGTGTTGGAGCGGCTACCTACAATGAGCAGTTCTTC
NA,TRBJ2-2,NA,TRBV5-8,CASTPPFANTGELFF,TGTGCCAGCACCCCCCCCTTCGCGAACACCGGGGAGCTGTTTTTT
TRBD1,TRBJ2-7,NA,TRBV5-1,CASRLQPGQGYEQYF,TGCGCCAGCAGACTCCAACCGGGACAGGGGTACGAGCAGTACTTC
NA,TRBJ2-1,NA,TRBV9,CASSVEVTSSYNEQFF,TGTGCCAGCAGCGTAGAAGTGACTAGCTCCTACAATGAGCAGTTCTTC
NA,TRBJ2-2,NA,TRBV7-9,CASSFSRRTGELFF,TGTGCCAGCAGCTTCTCCAGGCGCACCGGGGAGCTGTTTTTT
NA,TRBJ1-1,NA,TRBV27,CASSFRRGMNTEAFF,TGTGCCAGCAGTTTTCGGAGAGGGATGAACACTGAAGCTTTCTTT
TRBD2,TRBJ2-3,NA,TRBV5-1,CASSLVGGGYTDTQYF,TGCGCCAGCAGCTTGGTGGGCGGGGGATACACAGATACGCAGTATTTT
TRBD1,TRBJ2-7,NA,TRBV4-1,CASSQFIGTEVYEQYF,TGCGCCAGCAGCCAATTTATCGGGACAGAGGTGTACGAGCAGTACTTC